Sequencing of this TCR beta chain was carried out in a study of blood T cell repertoires in COVID-19. The germline V gene encodes CDR1 LNHDA and CDR2 SQIVND (reference sequence). The V segment lost 3 bases and the J segment 7 bases; nucleotides outside the gene matches: 18. The length of the CDR3 is 19 residues. Original processing methods: Counts of nucleated cells, estimated from reference gene primer amplification, were obtained. Here immunoSEQ multiplex PCR was the method, and the copy in TCRdb shows in-frame clones only, minus some. D and trimming come from the DNA, and the V and J calls and clone size come from that table. This sample has 60,000 to 85,000 clones, with roughly 86% found just once.

The receptor comes from a man in his sixties or seventies with acute or convalescent COVID-19. Material: peripheral blood. The chain recombines TRBV19 with TRBJ2-1; the match to TRBD2 covers 10 bases. This CDR3 is CASSIVLAGAGNVTNEQFF. Here the CDR3 DNA reads TGTGCCAGTAGTATCGTTCTAGCGGGAGCAGGGAACGTCACTAATGAGCAGTTCTTC.